Each of the 14 T cell receptor beta chains below was sequenced from the same sample in a study of vaccination effects on CD4 cells after COVID-19 (dated by TCRdb to 2022 to 2024). Receptor amplification or capture employed the immunoSEQ multiplex PCR assay. TCRdb re-hosts the immuneACCESS table, in-frame sequences only. Its copies lack some clones; in the studies checked, an unresolved V gene accounts for under half of them, and the cause for the rest is not known. This sample gives 17,000 or so clones in total; around three quarters of them show up just once. The ten most abundant clones make up 20% to 25% of the sample. Antigen specificity for these receptors is unknown. The ViraFEST assay stimulated PBMC with viral peptide pools and then used TCR sequencing to identify antigen-specific CD4+ T cell clonotypes by expansion. After around ten days of culture, CD4+ T cells were isolated with the EasySep CD4+ T cell isolation kit. PCR-confirmed SARS-CoV-2 infection had occurred in convalescent patients between March and December 2020, before the Alpha, Beta and Delta variants emerged in the United States. Two doses of either the BNT162b2 or the mRNA-1273 mRNA SARS-CoV-2 vaccine were administered to participants.

The sample in question was CD4+ T cells from PBMCs cultured with SARS-CoV-2 spike peptides, obtained after COVID-19 vaccination. The cell subset or site label, as the study defines it: SARS-CoV-2 spike overlapping peptide pool stimulation. Source of these receptors: a human donor who had a prior SARS-CoV-2 infection.

The CDR3 here is CASRPTSGSTDTQYF. The DNA for the CDR3 is TGTGCCAGCAGGCCGACTAGCGGTAGCACAGATACGCAGTATTTT. This chain links TRBV2 with TRBJ2-3; 9 bases are a match to TRBD2. V was clipped by 6 bases and J by 0 bases; unmatched bases: 4. The germline V gene has CDR1 SNHLY and CDR2 FYNNEI. This CDR3 contains 15 residues.

The V call is TRBV6-2 or TRBV6-3, the J call TRBJ1-5, with TRBD1 as a possible D gene (6 bases). CDR3 length: 16 amino acids. V lost 2 bases, J lost 3 bases, and 14 bases lay in between. From germline, CDR1 is MNHEY and CDR2 SVGEGT. CDR3 nucleotides: TGTGCCAGCAGTTACCTGCCGGGACAAATCAATCAGCCCCAGCATTTT. It translates to CASSYLPGQINQPQHF.

This clone was picked up one time. This chain joins TRBV27 and TRBJ2-7; the D call may be TRBD1 or TRBD2 (6 bases each). The CDR3 is made up of 15 amino acids. Germline values: CDR1 MNHEY, CDR2 SMNVEV (reference sequence). Trimming removed 6 bases from V and 4 bases from J, with 19 bases in between. CDR3 in amino acids: CASSPGARSLYEQYF. CDR3 bases: TGTGCCAGCAGCCCGGGGGCCCGGTCCCTATACGAGCAGTACTTC.

This chain uses TRBV25-1 with TRBJ2-7, with a weak D call TRBD1 (6 bases). Germline V gene data show CDR1 as MGHDK and CDR2 as SYGVNS. CDR3 length: 13 residues. The V end lost 5 bases, the J end lost 4 bases, and 12 bases lay between the germline ends. The CDR3 DNA reads as TGTGCCAGCAGTCATCATGACAGGTACGAGCAGTACTTC. Protein product: CASSHHDRYEQYF.

The CDR3 here is CASSRDRGYEQYF. The CDR3 DNA sequence: TGTGCCAGCAGCAGGGACAGAGGTTACGAGCAGTACTTC. The gene calls are TRBV5-4 and TRBJ2-7, with 7 bases fitting TRBD1. Germline V gene sequence: CDR1 SGHNT, CDR2 YYREEE (reference sequence). With 4 bases clipped from V and 4 bases from J, the junction kept 5 bases outside the gene matches. The CDR3 runs 13 residues.

This clone was seen a few times. The genes are TRBV15 and TRBJ2-7, with D perhaps matching TRBD2 (6 bases). This CDR3 has 15 amino acids. Looked up from germline, CDR1 is LNHNV and CDR2 is YYDKDF (reference sequence). Trimming cost V 4 bases and J 6 bases, with 19 bases left between them. The CDR3 region has the DNA TGTGCCACCAGCACATCCGGGGGTGGGGTACGCGAGCAGTACTTC. It is translated as CATSTSGGGVREQYF.

The genes are TRBV5-5 and TRBJ2-3; 10 nucleotides agree with TRBD2. The V gene's germline CDR1 is SGHKS and CDR2 YYEKEE (reference sequence). The CDR3 consists of 16 residues. Unmatched junction bases numbered 9, after V lost 0 bases and J lost 8 bases. The CDR3 nucleotides read TGTGCCAGCAGCTTGGTGTTGCTAGCGGGAGATGGTACGCAGTATTTT. It specifies CASSLVLLAGDGTQYF.

V gene TRBV5-5 combines with J gene TRBJ1-2, with D possibly matching TRBD1 (6 bases). The germline V gene encodes CDR1 SGHKS and CDR2 YYEKEE (reference sequence). This CDR3 region has 15 residues. The V end lost 6 bases, the J end lost 2 bases, and 17 bases lay between the germline ends. The CDR3 loop reads CASTNGGAPNYGYTF. The CDR3 bases are TGTGCCAGCACCAACGGGGGGGCTCCGAACTATGGCTACACCTTC.

The chain is built from TRBV30 and TRBJ1-3, with no clear D. The V and J ends lost 2 bases and 0 bases respectively, with 11 bases between them. CDR1 and CDR2 from the germline V gene are GTSNPN and SVGIG (reference sequence). The CDR3 spans 15 residues. CDR3 in amino acids: CAWSYGRASGNTIYF. DNA of the CDR3: TGTGCCTGGAGTTATGGCAGAGCCTCTGGAAACACCATATATTTT.

The chain joins TRBV9 to TRBJ1-3; D gene ambiguous. The germline V gene encodes CDR1 SGDLS and CDR2 YYNGEE. Trimming took off 4 bases at V and 8 bases at J, with 13 bases between the two ends. The CDR3 sequence is 13 residues long. The CDR3 DNA reads TGTGCCAGCAGCCGCGGGGAGTGGGACACCATATATTTT. Translating it yields CASSRGEWDTIYF.

This clone was observed a few times. The chain couples TRBV5-4 to TRBJ1-4; 9 nucleotides line up with TRBD1. The trim removed 0 bases at V and 8 bases at J, leaving 5 bases unmatched. Germline-derived CDR1 and CDR2 are SGHNT and YYREEE (reference sequence). This CDR3 comprises 15 residues. The CDR3 DNA reads as TGTGCCAGCAGCTTGGGGGGACAGGGTCTAGAAAAACTGTTTTTT. Translating it yields CASSLGGQGLEKLFF.

This clone was counted only a few times. V is TRBV25-1 and J is TRBJ1-3; no definite D call. Germline lookup yields CDR1 MGHDK and CDR2 SYGVNS. This CDR3 region has 12 residues. The ends were cut back, 2 bases at V and 6 bases at J, with 5 bases in the middle. The CDR3 sequence is CASSEQVNTIYF. The CDR3 nucleotides are TGTGCCAGCAGTGAACAAGTAAACACCATATATTTT.

The rearrangement uses TRBV5-5 and TRBJ2-1; the D is unclear. V lost 4 bases to trimming and J lost 8 bases, with 16 bases between them. Germline V gene sequence: CDR1 SGHKS, CDR2 YYEKEE (reference sequence). The CDR3 covers 14 residues. The CDR3 sequence is CASSLTAFEDEQFF. The CDR3 DNA sequence: TGTGCCAGCAGCCTTACGGCTTTTGAGGATGAGCAGTTCTTC.

This clone was detected only a few times. This CDR3 is CASSQDDSNSPLHF. In DNA form, the CDR3 reads TGTGCCAGCAGCCAAGATGACAGCAATTCACCCCTCCACTTT. The chain employs TRBV3-1 (or the pseudogene TRBV3-2) and TRBJ1-6; D possibly corresponds to TRBD1 (5 bases). Germline V gene lookup returns CDR1 LGHDT and CDR2 YNNKEL (reference sequence). V was pared by 0 bases and J by 7 bases, with 7 bases between. The CDR3 has 14 residues.